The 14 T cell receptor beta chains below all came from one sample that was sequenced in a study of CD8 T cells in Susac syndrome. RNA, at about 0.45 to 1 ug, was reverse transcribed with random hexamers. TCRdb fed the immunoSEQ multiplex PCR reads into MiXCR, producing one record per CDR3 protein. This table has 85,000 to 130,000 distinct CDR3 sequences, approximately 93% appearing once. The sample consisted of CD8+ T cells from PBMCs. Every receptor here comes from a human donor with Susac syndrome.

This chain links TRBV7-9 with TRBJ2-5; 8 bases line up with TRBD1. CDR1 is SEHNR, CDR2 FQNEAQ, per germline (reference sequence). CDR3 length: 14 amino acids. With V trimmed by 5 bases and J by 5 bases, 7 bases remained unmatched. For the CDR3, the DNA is TGTGCCAGCAGCCCTGACAGGGGATACGAGACCCAGTACTTC. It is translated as CASSPDRGYETQYF.

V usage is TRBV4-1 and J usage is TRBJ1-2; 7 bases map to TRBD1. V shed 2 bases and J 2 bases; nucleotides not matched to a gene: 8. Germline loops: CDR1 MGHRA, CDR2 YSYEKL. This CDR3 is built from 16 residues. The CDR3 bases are TGCGCCAGCAGCCAATTATGGGACAGCGCAAACTATGGCTACACCTTC. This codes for CASSQLWDSANYGYTF.

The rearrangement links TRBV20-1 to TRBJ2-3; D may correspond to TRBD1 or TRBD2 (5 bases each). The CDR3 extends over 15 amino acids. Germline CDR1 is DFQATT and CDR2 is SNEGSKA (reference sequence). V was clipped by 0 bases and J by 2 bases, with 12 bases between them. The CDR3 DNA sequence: TGCAGTGCTAGAGATAGTGGGGGTTACACAGATACGCAGTATTTT. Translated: CSARDSGGYTDTQYF.

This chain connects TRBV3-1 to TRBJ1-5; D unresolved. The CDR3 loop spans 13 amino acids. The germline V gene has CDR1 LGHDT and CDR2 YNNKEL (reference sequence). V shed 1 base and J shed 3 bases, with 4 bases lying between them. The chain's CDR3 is CASSQGVNQPQHF. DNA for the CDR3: TGTGCCAGCAGCCAAGGGGTCAATCAGCCCCAGCATTTT.

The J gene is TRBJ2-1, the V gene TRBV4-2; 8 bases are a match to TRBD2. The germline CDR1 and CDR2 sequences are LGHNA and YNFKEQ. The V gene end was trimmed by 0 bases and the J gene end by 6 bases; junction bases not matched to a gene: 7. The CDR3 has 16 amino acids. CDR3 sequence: CASSQDTGGAFNEQFF. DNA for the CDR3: TGTGCCAGCAGCCAAGATACCGGGGGGGCCTTCAATGAGCAGTTCTTC.

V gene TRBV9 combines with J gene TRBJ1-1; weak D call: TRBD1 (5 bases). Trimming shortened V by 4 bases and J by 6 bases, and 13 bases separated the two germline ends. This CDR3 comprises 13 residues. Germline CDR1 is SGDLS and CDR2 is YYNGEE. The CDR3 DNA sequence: TGTGCCAGCAGCCCGACGGGGGGGTCTGAAGCTTTCTTT. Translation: CASSPTGGSEAFF.

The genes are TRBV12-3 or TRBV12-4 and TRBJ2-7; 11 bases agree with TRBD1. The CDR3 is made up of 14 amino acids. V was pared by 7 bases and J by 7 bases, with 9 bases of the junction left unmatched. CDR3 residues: CASTTLGQGEEQYF. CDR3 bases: TGTGCCAGCACCACCTTGGGACAGGGGGAAGAGCAGTACTTC.

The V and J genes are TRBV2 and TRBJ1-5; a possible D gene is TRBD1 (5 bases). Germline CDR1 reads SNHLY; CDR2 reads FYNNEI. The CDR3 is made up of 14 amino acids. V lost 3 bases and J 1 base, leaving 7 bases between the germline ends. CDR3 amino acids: CASSDRESNQPQHF. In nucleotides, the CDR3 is TGTGCCAGCAGTGACAGGGAAAGCAATCAGCCCCAGCATTTT.

The CDR3 DNA follows: TGCGCCAGCAGCTTGTATCTAGCGGGGGGGGCAAATGAGCAGTTCTTC. It translates to CASSLYLAGGANEQFF. The chain links TRBV5-1 to TRBJ2-1, with 12 bases aligning to TRBD2. This CDR3 spans 16 amino acids. The germline V gene has CDR1 SGHRS and CDR2 YFSETQ. V was clipped by 1 base and J by 7 bases; unmatched bases: 6. Looking up the rest from reference TRBV5-1 and TRBJ2-1 gives the full variable domain: KAGVTQTPRYLIKTRGQQVTLSCSPISGHRSVSWYQQTPGQGLQFLFEYFSETQRNKGNFPGRFSGRQFSNSRSEMNVSTLELGDSALYLCASSLYLAGGANEQFFGPGTRLTVL.

The CDR3 here is CASSFGTGEQYF. Here the CDR3 DNA reads TGTGCCAGCAGCTTTGGGACAGGCGAGCAGTACTTC. The chain links TRBV7-9 to TRBJ2-7, with 8 positions matching TRBD1. J gave up 6 bases and V 3 bases, and 1 base lay outside the gene matches. The CDR3 is 12 amino acids. Germline V gives CDR1 SEHNR, CDR2 FQNEAQ (reference sequence).

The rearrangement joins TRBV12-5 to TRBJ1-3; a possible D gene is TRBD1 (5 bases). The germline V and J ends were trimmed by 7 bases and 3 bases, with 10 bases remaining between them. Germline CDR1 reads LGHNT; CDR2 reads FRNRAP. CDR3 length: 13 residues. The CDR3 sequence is CASVRDSGNTIYF. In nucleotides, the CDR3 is TGTGCTAGTGTCCGCGACAGTGGAAACACCATATATTTT.

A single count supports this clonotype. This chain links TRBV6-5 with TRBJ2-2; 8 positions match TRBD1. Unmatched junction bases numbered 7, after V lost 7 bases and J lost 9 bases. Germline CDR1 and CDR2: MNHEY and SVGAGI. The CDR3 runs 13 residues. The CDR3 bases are TGTGCCAGCACCACAGGGGGGATAAGGGAGCTGTTTTTT. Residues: CASTTGGIRELFF.

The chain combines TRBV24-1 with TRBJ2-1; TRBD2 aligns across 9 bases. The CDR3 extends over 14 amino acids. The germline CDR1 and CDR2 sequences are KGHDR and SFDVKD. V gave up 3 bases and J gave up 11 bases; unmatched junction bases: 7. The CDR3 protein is CATSDRSSGDQQFF. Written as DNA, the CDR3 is TGTGCCACCAGTGATCGGTCTAGCGGGGATCAGCAGTTCTTC.

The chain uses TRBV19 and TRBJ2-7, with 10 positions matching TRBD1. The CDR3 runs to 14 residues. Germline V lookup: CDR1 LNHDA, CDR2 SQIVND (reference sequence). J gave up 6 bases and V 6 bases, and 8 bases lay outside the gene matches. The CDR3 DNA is TGTGCCAGTAGGACAGACAGGGGGCTGGGCGAGCAGTACTTC. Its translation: CASRTDRGLGEQYF.